This TCR beta chain comes out of a study of vaccination effects on CD4 cells after COVID-19. About the research overall: Either the BNT162b2 or mRNA-1273 vaccine was given to participants in two doses.

Generated by immunoSEQ multiplex PCR, the TCRdb table keeps only in-frame clones and is missing some. The repertoire holds 20,000 to 25,000 clones, about two thirds seen once, with approximately 12% in the top ten. Deletions cut 1 base from V and 4 bases from J, with 13 bases between. Germline CDR1 is LGHDT and CDR2 is YNNKEL (reference sequence). The CDR3 runs 15 residues. As regards this clone: No antigen is known for it.

Viral peptide pools were used in the ViraFEST assay to expand antigen-specific CD4+ T cells, and sequencing came afterward. Following an approximately eleven-day culture, CD4+ T cells were purified. Previously uninfected by SARS-CoV-2, the vaccine recipients also showed negative nucleocapsid antibodies. Half-medium changes using IL-2 medium occurred on days 3 and 7. The sequencing here drew on CD4+ T cells from PBMCs cultured with HCoV-OC43 spike peptides, taken before COVID-19 vaccination. Documented subset: HCoV-OC43 spike overlapping peptide pool stimulation. The TCR was taken from a human donor who received a COVID-19 vaccine. This chain links TRBV3-1 (or the pseudogene TRBV3-2) with TRBJ1-1; maybe TRBD1 (5 bases). In DNA form, the CDR3 reads TGTGCCAGCAGCCAAGTATACAGGAGCGGCACTGAAGCTTTCTTT. This sequence encodes CASSQVYRSGTEAFF.